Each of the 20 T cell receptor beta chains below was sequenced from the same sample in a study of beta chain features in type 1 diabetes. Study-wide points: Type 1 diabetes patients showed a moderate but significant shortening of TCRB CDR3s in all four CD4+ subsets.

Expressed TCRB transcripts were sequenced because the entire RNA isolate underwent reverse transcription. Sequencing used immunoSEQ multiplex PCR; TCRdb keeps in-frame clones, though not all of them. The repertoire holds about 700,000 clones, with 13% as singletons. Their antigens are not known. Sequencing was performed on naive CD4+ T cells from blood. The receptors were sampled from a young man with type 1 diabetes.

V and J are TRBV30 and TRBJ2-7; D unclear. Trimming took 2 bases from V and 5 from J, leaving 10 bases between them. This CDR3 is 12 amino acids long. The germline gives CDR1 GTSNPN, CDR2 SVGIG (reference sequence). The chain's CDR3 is CAWSQEIHEQYF. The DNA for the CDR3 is TGTGCCTGGAGTCAAGAGATACACGAGCAGTACTTC.

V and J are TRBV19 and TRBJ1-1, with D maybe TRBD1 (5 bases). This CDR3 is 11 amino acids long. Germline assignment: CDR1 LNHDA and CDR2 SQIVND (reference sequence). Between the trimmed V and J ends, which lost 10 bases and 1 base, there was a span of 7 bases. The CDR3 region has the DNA TGTGCCACCAGGGAGAACACTGAAGCTTTCTTT. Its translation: CATRENTEAFF.

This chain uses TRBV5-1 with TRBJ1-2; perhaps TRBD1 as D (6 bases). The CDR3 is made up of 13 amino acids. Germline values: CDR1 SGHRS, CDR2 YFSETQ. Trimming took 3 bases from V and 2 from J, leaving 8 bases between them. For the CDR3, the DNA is TGCGCCAGCAGCTCAGGGGAGAACTATGGCTACACCTTC. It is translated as CASSSGENYGYTF.

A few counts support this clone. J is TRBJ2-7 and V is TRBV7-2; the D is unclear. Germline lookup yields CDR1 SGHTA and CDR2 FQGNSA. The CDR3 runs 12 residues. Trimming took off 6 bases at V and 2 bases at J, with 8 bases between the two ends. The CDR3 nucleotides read TGTGCCAGCAGTTCACTCACCTACGAGCAGTACTTC. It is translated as CASSSLTYEQYF. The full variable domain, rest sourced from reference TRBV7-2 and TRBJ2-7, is GAGVSQSPSNKVTEKGKDVELRCDPISGHTALYWYRQSLGQGLEFLIYFQGNSAPDKSGLPSDRFSAERTGGSVSTLTIQRTQQEDSAVYLCASSSLTYEQYFGPGTRLTVT.

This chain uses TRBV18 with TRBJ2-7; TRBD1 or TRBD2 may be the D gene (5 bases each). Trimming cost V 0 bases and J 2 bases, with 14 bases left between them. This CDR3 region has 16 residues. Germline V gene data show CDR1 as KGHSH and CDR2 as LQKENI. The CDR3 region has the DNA TGTGCCAGCTCACCACCTAGTTGGGACGGGGCCTACGAGCAGTACTTC. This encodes CASSPPSWDGAYEQYF.

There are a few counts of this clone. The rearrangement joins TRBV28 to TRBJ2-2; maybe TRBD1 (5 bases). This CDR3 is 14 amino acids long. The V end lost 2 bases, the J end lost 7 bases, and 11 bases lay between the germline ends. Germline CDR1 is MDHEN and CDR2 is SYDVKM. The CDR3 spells CASSLMGRSGELFF. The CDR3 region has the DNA TGTGCCAGCAGTTTAATGGGGCGAAGCGGGGAGCTGTTTTTT.

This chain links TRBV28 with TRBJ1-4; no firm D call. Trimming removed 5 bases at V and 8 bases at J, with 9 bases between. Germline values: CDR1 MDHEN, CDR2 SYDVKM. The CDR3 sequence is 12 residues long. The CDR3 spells CASSLTREKLFF. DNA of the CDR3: TGTGCCAGCAGTCTCACACGAGAAAAACTGTTTTTT.

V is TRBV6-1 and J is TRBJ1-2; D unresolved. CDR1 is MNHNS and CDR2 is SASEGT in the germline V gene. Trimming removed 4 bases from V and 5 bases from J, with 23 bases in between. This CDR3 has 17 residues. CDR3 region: CASSGPAPYSLQYGYTF. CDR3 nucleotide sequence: TGTGCCAGCAGTGGACCCGCACCATACTCCCTACAATATGGCTACACCTTC.

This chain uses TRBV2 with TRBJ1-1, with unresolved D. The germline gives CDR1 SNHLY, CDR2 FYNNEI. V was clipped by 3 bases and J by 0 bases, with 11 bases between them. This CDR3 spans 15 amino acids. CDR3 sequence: CASSDSPGLNTEAFF. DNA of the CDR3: TGTGCCAGCAGTGACTCTCCAGGCCTGAACACTGAAGCTTTCTTT.

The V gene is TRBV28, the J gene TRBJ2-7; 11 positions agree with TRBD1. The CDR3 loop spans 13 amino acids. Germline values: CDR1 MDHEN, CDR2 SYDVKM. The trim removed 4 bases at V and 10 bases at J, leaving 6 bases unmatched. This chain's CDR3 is CASSSGQGVPQYF. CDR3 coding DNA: TGTGCCAGCAGTTCGGGACAGGGGGTCCCCCAGTACTTC. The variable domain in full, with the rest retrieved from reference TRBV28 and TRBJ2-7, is DVKVTQSSRYLVKRTGEKVFLECVQDMDHENMFWYRQDPGLGLRLIYFSYDVKMKEKGDIPEGYSVSREKKERFSLILESASTNQTSMYLCASSSGQGVPQYFGPGTRLTVT.

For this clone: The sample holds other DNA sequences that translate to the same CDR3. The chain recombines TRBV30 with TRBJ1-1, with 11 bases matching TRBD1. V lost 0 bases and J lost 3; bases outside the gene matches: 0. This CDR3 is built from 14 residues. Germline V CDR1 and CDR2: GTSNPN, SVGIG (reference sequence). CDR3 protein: CAWSVGQGDTEAFF. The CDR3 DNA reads TGTGCCTGGAGTGTGGGACAGGGGGACACTGAAGCTTTCTTT.

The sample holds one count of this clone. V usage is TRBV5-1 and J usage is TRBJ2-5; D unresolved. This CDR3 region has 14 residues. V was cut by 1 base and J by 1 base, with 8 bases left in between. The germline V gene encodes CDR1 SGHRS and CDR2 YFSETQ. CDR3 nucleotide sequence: TGCGCCAGCAGCTTGAAAACAGCCCAAGAGACCCAGTACTTC. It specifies CASSLKTAQETQYF. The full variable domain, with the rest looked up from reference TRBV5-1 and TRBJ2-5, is KAGVTQTPRYLIKTRGQQVTLSCSPISGHRSVSWYQQTPGQGLQFLFEYFSETQRNKGNFPGRFSGRQFSNSRSEMNVSTLELGDSALYLCASSLKTAQETQYFGPGTRLLVL.

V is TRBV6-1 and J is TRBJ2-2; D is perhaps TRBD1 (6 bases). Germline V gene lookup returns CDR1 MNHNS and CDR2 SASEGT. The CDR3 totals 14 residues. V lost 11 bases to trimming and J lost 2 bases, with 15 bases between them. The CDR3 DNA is TGTGCCGGTGGGGGCAGGACCAACACCGGGGAGCTGTTTTTT. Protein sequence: CAGGGRTNTGELFF.

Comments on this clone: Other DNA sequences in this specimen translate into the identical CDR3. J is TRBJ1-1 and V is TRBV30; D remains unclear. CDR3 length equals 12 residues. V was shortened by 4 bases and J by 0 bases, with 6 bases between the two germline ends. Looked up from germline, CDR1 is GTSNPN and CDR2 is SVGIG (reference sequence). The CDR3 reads CAWTDLNTEAFF. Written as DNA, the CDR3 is TGTGCCTGGACAGACTTGAACACTGAAGCTTTCTTT.

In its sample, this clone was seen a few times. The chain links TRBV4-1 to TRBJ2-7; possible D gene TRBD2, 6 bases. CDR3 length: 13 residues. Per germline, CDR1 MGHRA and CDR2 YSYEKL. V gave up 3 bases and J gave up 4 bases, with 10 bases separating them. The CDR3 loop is CASSQETRYEQYF. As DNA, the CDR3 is TGCGCCAGCAGCCAGGAGACTAGGTACGAGCAGTACTTC.

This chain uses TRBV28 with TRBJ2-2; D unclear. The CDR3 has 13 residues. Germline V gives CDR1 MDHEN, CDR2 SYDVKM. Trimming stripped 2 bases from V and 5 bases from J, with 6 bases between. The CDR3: CASSLQATGELFF. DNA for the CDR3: TGTGCCAGCAGTTTACAAGCGACCGGGGAGCTGTTTTTT.

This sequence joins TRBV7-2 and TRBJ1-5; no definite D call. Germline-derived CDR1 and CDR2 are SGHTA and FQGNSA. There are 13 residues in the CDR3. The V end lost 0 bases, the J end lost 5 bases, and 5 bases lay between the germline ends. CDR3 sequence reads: CASSLAEYQPQHF. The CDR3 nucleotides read TGTGCCAGCAGCTTAGCTGAGTATCAGCCCCAGCATTTT.

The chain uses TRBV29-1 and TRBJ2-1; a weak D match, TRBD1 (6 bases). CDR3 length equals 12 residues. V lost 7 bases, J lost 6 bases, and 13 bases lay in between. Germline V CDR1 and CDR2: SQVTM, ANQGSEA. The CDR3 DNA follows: TGCAGCGGGTGGGGGCAGGGCAATGAGCAGTTCTTC. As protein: CSGWGQGNEQFF.

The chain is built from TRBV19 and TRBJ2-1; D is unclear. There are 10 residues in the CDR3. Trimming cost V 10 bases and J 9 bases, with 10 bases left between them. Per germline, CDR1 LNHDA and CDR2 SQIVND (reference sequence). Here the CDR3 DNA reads TGTGCCACCGGATGGGGTGAGCAGTTCTTC. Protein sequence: CATGWGEQFF.

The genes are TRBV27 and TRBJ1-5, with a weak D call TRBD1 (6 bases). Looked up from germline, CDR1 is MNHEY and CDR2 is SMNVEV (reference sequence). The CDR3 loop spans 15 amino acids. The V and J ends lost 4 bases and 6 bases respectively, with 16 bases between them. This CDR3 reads CASSSKGGLRQPQHF. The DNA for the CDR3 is TGTGCCAGCAGTTCCAAAGGGGGGCTTCGTCAGCCCCAGCATTTT.